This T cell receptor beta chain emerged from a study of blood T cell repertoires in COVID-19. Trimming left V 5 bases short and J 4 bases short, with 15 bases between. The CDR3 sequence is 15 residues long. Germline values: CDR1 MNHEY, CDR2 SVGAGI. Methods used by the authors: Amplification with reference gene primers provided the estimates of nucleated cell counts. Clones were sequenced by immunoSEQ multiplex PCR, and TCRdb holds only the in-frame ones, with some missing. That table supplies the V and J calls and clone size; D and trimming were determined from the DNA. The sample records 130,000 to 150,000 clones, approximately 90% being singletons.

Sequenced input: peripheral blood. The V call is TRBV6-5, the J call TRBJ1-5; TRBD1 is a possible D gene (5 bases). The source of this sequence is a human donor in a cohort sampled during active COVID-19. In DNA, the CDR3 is TGTGCCAGCAGTACCTCGGGTGGGGCGAATCAGCCCCAGCATTTT. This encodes CASSTSGGANQPQHF.